These 15 T cell receptor beta chains share one sample of origin, sequenced in a study of T cell repertoires in cytomegalovirus infection. TCRdb ran MiXCR on the reads and lists one entry per CDR3 protein. Among roughly 760,000 distinct CDR3 sequences listed, 35% to 40% were seen once. What was sequenced was PBMCs. Source of these receptors: a human donor in good health (CMV status not recorded). Some clones in this sample may be carry-over from other donors' samples.

This clonotype was seen repeatedly, ten times or more. This CDR3 reads CASSAQYEQYF. CDR3 sequence (DNA): TGTGCCAGCAGCGCCCAGTACGAGCAGTACTTC. The J gene is TRBJ2-7, the V gene TRBV7-8; D gene ambiguous. Between the trimmed V and J ends, which lost 5 bases and 4 bases, there was a span of 6 bases. Germline V CDR1 and CDR2: SGHVS, FQNEAQ. This CDR3 has 11 residues.

A few counts support this clonotype. The chain carries TRBV28 and TRBJ1-2, with unresolved D. Germline assignment: CDR1 MDHEN and CDR2 SYDVKM. The CDR3 spans 12 residues. V gave up 3 bases and J gave up 7 bases, with 9 bases separating them. The CDR3 protein is CASSFRVSGYTF. The DNA for the CDR3 is TGTGCCAGCAGTTTCCGCGTCAGTGGCTACACCTTC.

This clonotype was counted only a few times. V is TRBV28 and J is TRBJ2-3; no clear D gene. V lost 0 bases to trimming and J lost 5 bases, with 30 bases between them. Per germline, CDR1 MDHEN and CDR2 SYDVKM. The CDR3 sequence is 21 residues long. The CDR3 is CASSLCTLGSECGILEDTQYF. In DNA, the CDR3 is TGTGCCAGCAGTTTATGCACTTTGGGCTCGGAGTGTGGAATTTTAGAAGATACGCAGTATTTT.

The J gene is TRBJ1-1, the V gene TRBV11-3, with D uncertain. The CDR3 is 16 amino acids. Germline assignment: CDR1 SGHNT and CDR2 YENEEA. V was cut by 4 bases and J by 1 base, with 16 bases left in between. The CDR3 sequence: CASSSGVGKGNTEAFF. The CDR3 coding sequence is TGTGCCAGCAGCTCCGGGGTTGGAAAGGGGAACACTGAAGCTTTCTTT.

A word on this clonotype: A read error may produce the germline difference seen at one junction end. The gene calls are TRBV19 and TRBJ1-5; D uncertain. This CDR3 spans 14 amino acids. CDR1 is LNHDA and CDR2 is SQIVND in the germline V gene (reference sequence). In DNA, the CDR3 is TGTGCCACCGAACGCGGTGGTAGCTATCAGCCCCAGCATTTT. It yields the protein CATERGGSYQPQHF.

Here the CDR3 reads CASSYPVGGTYNEQFF. The CDR3 bases are TGTGCCAGCAGTTACCCCGTCGGGGGGACCTACAATGAGCAGTTCTTC. The rearrangement links TRBV6-8 to TRBJ2-1; TRBD2 matches 7 bases. Germline V CDR1 and CDR2: MNHGY, SAAAGT. CDR3 size: 16 residues. Trimming cost V 2 bases and J 2 bases; bases outside gene matches: 6.

This clonotype has at least ten counts. V gene TRBV7-9 combines with J gene TRBJ2-1; TRBD1 agrees at 9 bases. CDR1 and CDR2 (germline): SEHNR, FQNEAQ (reference sequence). The CDR3 length is 16 residues. V lost 2 bases and J lost 8; bases outside the gene matches: 10. In DNA form, the CDR3 reads TGTGCCAGCAGCTTAACCTGGGACAGGGAAGGGGATGAGCAGTTCTTC. Amino acid sequence: CASSLTWDREGDEQFF. The full variable domain, with the rest looked up from reference TRBV7-9 and TRBJ2-1, is DTGVSQNPRHKITKRGQNVTFRCDPISEHNRLYWYRQTLGQGPEFLTYFQNEAQLEKSRLLSDRFSAERPKGSFSTLEIQRTEQGDSAMYLCASSLTWDREGDEQFFGPGTRLTVL.

In DNA form, the CDR3 reads TGTGCCAGCAGCCAAGATATGGTTTCCTTGGGGCAAGAGACCCAGTACTTC. Translation gives CASSQDMVSLGQETQYF. The chain combines TRBV14 with TRBJ2-5, with no clear D. Germline values: CDR1 SGHDN, CDR2 FVKESK. Trimming stripped 0 bases from V and 2 bases from J, with 16 bases between. The CDR3 runs 17 residues.

This rearrangement joins TRBV7-9 to TRBJ2-7; 8 nucleotides line up with TRBD1. This CDR3 has 17 amino acids. Germline assignment: CDR1 SEHNR and CDR2 FQNEAQ (reference sequence). The V and J ends lost 6 bases and 0 bases, in that order; junction bases with no gene match: 13. The DNA for the CDR3 is TGTGCCAGCAGGGACAATACCGGGACAGGTCACTCCTACGAGCAGTACTTC. Translation gives CASRDNTGTGHSYEQYF. Together with reference TRBV7-9 and TRBJ2-7, the CDR3 gives the full variable domain: DTGVSQNPRHKITKRGQNVTFRCDPISEHNRLYWYRQTLGQGPEFLTYFQNEAQLEKSRLLSDRFSAERPKGSFSTLEIQRTEQGDSAMYLCASRDNTGTGHSYEQYFGPGTRLTVT.

The gene calls are TRBV5-1 and TRBJ1-5, with 12 nucleotides matching TRBD1. V dropped 4 bases and J dropped 2; count of bases not matched to a gene: 4. Germline V CDR1 and CDR2: SGHRS, YFSETQ. The CDR3 is made up of 16 amino acids. The CDR3 spells CASSLGTGGRNQPQHF. In DNA form, the CDR3 reads TGCGCCAGCAGCCTCGGGACAGGGGGCCGCAATCAGCCCCAGCATTTT.

The genes are TRBV6-6 and TRBJ1-5; possible D gene TRBD1, 5 bases. This CDR3 has 14 residues. Germline V lookup: CDR1 MNHNY, CDR2 SVGAGI (reference sequence). The germline V and J ends were trimmed by 5 bases and 5 bases, with 13 bases remaining between them. DNA for the CDR3: TGTGCCAGCAGTGACCCCGGGGGTCATCAGCCCCAGCATTTT. This gives the protein CASSDPGGHQPQHF.

This clonotype was detected only a few times. CDR3 protein: CASSYPDQGTEAFF. The DNA for the CDR3 is TGTGCCAGCAGTTATCCTGACCAGGGGACTGAAGCTTTCTTT. The chain employs TRBV6-6 and TRBJ1-1, with D perhaps TRBD1 (6 bases). The ends were cut back, 3 bases at V and 5 bases at J, with 13 bases in the middle. There are 14 residues in the CDR3. Germline assignment: CDR1 MNHNY and CDR2 SVGAGI (reference sequence).

The chain uses TRBV4-1 and TRBJ1-1; a possible D gene is TRBD1 (5 bases). Per the germline V gene, CDR1 is MGHRA and CDR2 is YSYEKL. V lost 6 bases and J 2 bases, leaving 16 bases between the germline ends. The CDR3 contains 15 residues. The CDR3 reads CASRNPLGRNTEAFF. The DNA of the CDR3 is TGCGCCAGCAGGAATCCCCTGGGACGAAACACTGAAGCTTTCTTT.

The V call is TRBV5-6, the J call TRBJ1-2; TRBD1 matches 9 bases. The CDR3 is 15 residues long. The ends lost 4 bases at V and 5 bases at J; junction bases unmatched: 9. CDR1 and CDR2 (germline): SGHDT, YYEEEE. Written as DNA, the CDR3 is TGTGCCAGCAGCAGGAGACAGGGGGTCGATTATGGCTACACCTTC. Translation gives CASSRRQGVDYGYTF.

CDR3 residues: CASGQGTTDDEKLFF. The DNA of the CDR3 is TGTGCCAGCGGACAGGGGACAACTGACGATGAAAAACTGTTTTTT. V is TRBV7-9 and J is TRBJ1-4; TRBD1 matches at 9 bases. Germline V CDR1 and CDR2: SEHNR, FQNEAQ (reference sequence). The CDR3 sequence is 15 residues long. V shed 8 bases and J 6 bases; nucleotides not matched to a gene: 10.